A single sample gave rise to the 23 T cell receptor beta chains below, sequenced in a study of blood T cells in healthy people across ages. It was with a sample-barcoded 5' primer and a J-beta primer mix that a second PCR of roughly 6 to 12 cycles was run. TCRdb redid the calling of the 5' RACE reads with MiXCR, one entry per CDR3 protein. In the table there are approximately 1,700,000 distinct CDR3 sequences, about two fifths of which are singletons. The sample consisted of blood. The receptors were gathered from a human donor in good health.

In the case of this clonotype: The junction shows a germline mismatch at one end, possibly a read error. The chain couples TRBV5-1 to TRBJ2-3; the match to TRBD2 covers 8 bases. Germline loops: CDR1 SGHRS, CDR2 YFSETQ. The CDR3 is 16 amino acids. CDR3 in DNA: TGCGTCAGCAGCCCCTTCGGGGGGGCGCTGACAGATACGCAGTATTTT. Translating it yields CVSSPFGGALTDTQYF.

The chain links TRBV20-1 to TRBJ2-7; 11 bases are shared with TRBD1. With V trimmed by 6 bases and J by 4 bases, 8 bases remained unmatched. The CDR3 covers 14 residues. Germline V CDR1 and CDR2: DFQATT, SNEGSKA (reference sequence). CDR3 sequence: CSAPRDRGWYEQYF. The CDR3 DNA sequence: TGCAGTGCCCCCCGGGACAGGGGGTGGTACGAGCAGTACTTC.

This clonotype was detected only a few times. This rearrangement joins TRBV6-5 to TRBJ1-5, with D tentatively TRBD1 (5 bases). Germline CDR1 MNHEY, CDR2 SVGAGI. This CDR3 is built from 16 residues. Deletions cut 2 bases from V and 2 bases from J, with 13 bases between. CDR3 residues: CASSYGTPRGNQPQHF. In DNA, the CDR3 is TGTGCCAGCAGTTACGGGACCCCACGAGGCAATCAGCCCCAGCATTTT.

This clonotype was observed many times. At one end, the junction sequence differs from germline, possibly due to a read error. This chain links TRBV5-1 with TRBJ2-5; D may match TRBD1 or TRBD2 (5 bases each). The CDR3 has 12 amino acids. Germline CDR1 is SGHRS and CDR2 is YFSETQ. CDR3 DNA: TGTGCCAGCAGCCGCAGGGAGGAGACCCAGTACTTC. It translates to CASSRREETQYF.

This clonotype has just a few counts. CDR3 region: CASSIWDVGSEQYF. Here the CDR3 DNA reads TGTGCCAGCAGCATATGGGACGTCGGCTCCGAGCAGTACTTC. The chain combines TRBV9 with TRBJ2-5; the D gene could be TRBD1 or TRBD2 (5 bases each). Near its end, the DNA agrees better with TRBJ2-7, so the J call may be wrong. From germline, CDR1 is SGDLS and CDR2 YYNGEE. The CDR3 is made up of 14 amino acids.

The sample holds a few counts of this clonotype. This chain connects TRBV5-1 to TRBJ2-1; weak D call: TRBD2 (6 bases). The length of the CDR3 is 18 residues. Trimming took off 4 bases at V and 7 bases at J, with 27 bases between the two ends. Germline CDR1 is SGHRS and CDR2 is YFSETQ. The chain's CDR3 is CASSVEGSPRSSWNEQFF. In DNA, the CDR3 is TGCGCCAGCAGCGTGGAGGGCTCCCCTCGGAGTAGTTGGAATGAGCAGTTCTTC.

In the case of this clonotype: This may stem from a read error, because a much larger clone lies one nucleotide away. This chain joins TRBV29-1 and TRBJ1-2; 8 bases are shared with TRBD1. After removal of 6 bases from V and 4 bases from J, the junction contained 7 bases not matched to a gene. This CDR3 region has 13 residues. In germline, CDR1 is SQVTM, CDR2 ANQGSEA. The CDR3 nucleotides read TGCAGCGTCAGGGGGCAGGATAGCTATGGCTACACCTTC. Protein: CSVRGQDSYGYTF.

A note on this clonotype: With a much larger clone just one base away, this may be a read error. The V call is TRBV4-2, the J call TRBJ2-3; 11 bases agree with TRBD2. The V segment lost 2 bases and the J segment 1 base; nucleotides outside the gene matches: 2. Germline CDR1 and CDR2: LGHNA and YNFKEQ. The CDR3 runs to 16 residues. CDR3: CASSQPLAGGTDTQYF. CDR3 in DNA: TGTGCCAGCAGCCAACCACTAGCGGGGGGCACAGATACGCAGTATTTT.

This clonotype appeared a few times. The chain employs TRBV12-3 or TRBV12-4 and TRBJ1-6, with D possibly being TRBD1 (6 bases). CDR3 length: 19 amino acids. Trimming shortened V by 2 bases and J by 6 bases, and 23 bases separated the two germline ends. The CDR3 coding sequence is TGTGCCAGCAGTTTATCTTCCCGACGATACGACAGGTTTAATTCACCCCTCCACTTT. This sequence encodes CASSLSSRRYDRFNSPLHF.

The V call is TRBV29-1, the J call TRBJ1-1, with D possibly TRBD1 on 6 matching bases. This CDR3 contains 13 residues. V was shortened by 7 bases and J by 3 bases, with 15 bases between the two germline ends. The V gene's germline CDR1 is SQVTM and CDR2 ANQGSEA. The CDR3 DNA follows: TGCAGCGCCCAGCGGGGGGCAGACACTGAAGCTTTCTTT. This gives the protein CSAQRGADTEAFF.

This chain joins TRBV20-1 and TRBJ2-7, with D possibly matching TRBD1 (5 bases). Deletions cut 0 bases from V and 0 bases from J, with 12 bases between. This CDR3 contains 15 residues. CDR1 is DFQATT and CDR2 is SNEGSKA in the germline V gene (reference sequence). In DNA form, the CDR3 reads TGCAGTGCTAGAGATTGGGCCGACAGCTCCTACGAGCAGTACTTC. This encodes CSARDWADSSYEQYF.

CDR3 sequence: CSVKGLRANTEAFF. The CDR3 DNA sequence: TGCAGCGTTAAGGGACTAAGAGCAAACACTGAAGCTTTCTTT. The chain is built from TRBV29-1 and TRBJ1-1; possible D gene TRBD1, 5 bases. The CDR3 covers 14 residues. The germline V gene has CDR1 SQVTM and CDR2 ANQGSEA. V was cut by 5 bases and J by 2 bases, with 15 bases left in between.

This clonotype has only a few counts. The chain links TRBV11-1 to TRBJ2-5, with D unresolved. Trimming shortened V by 3 bases and J by 3 bases, and 17 bases separated the two germline ends. The CDR3 runs to 16 residues. Per germline, CDR1 SGHAT and CDR2 FQDESV (reference sequence). CDR3 region: CASSFGVVLNEETQYF. In DNA form, the CDR3 reads TGTGCCAGCAGCTTTGGAGTCGTACTAAACGAAGAGACCCAGTACTTC.

V gene TRBV11-2 combines with J gene TRBJ2-5; D remains ambiguous. The germline V and J ends were trimmed by 3 bases and 11 bases, with 19 bases remaining between them. Germline values: CDR1 SGHAT, CDR2 FQNNGV. The CDR3 has 14 residues. The CDR3 DNA reads TGTGCCAGCAGCTTGACACATCCTTCCAATGAGCAGTACTTC. Its translation is CASSLTHPSNEQYF.

V and J are TRBV5-6 and TRBJ2-3, with D perhaps matching TRBD2 (6 bases). From germline, CDR1 is SGHDT and CDR2 YYEEEE. Trimming removed 4 bases from V and 14 bases from J, with 20 bases in between. The CDR3 loop spans 13 amino acids. The CDR3 nucleotides read TGTGCCAGCAGCAACCAAATGGGGACTCCGGGGTATTTT. It yields the protein CASSNQMGTPGYF.

CDR3 DNA sequence: TGCAGTGCTCTGGACAGGGAAGAGTATGGTACGCAGTATTTT. Protein sequence: CSALDREEYGTQYF. The genes are TRBV20-1 and TRBJ2-3, with 8 positions matching TRBD1. This CDR3 has 14 residues. V trimming: 5 bases; J trimming: 8 bases; junction bases outside the gene matches: 12. The germline V gene has CDR1 DFQATT and CDR2 SNEGSKA (reference sequence).

The sample holds a few counts of this clonotype. This chain uses TRBV6-5 with TRBJ2-7; possibly TRBD1 or TRBD2 for D (5 bases each). Deletions cut 4 bases from V and 4 bases from J, with 32 bases between. Germline lookup yields CDR1 MNHEY and CDR2 SVGAGI. The CDR3 is made up of 20 amino acids. CDR3 protein: CASSWISAGTENLPPYEQYF. Written as DNA, the CDR3 is TGTGCCAGCAGTTGGATCTCGGCCGGGACGGAGAACCTGCCACCATACGAGCAGTACTTC.

In regard to this clonotype: The CDR3 does not end in the conserved phenylalanine or tryptophan, so this is likely a read error. The CDR3 is CASSFLGQGENIQYL. The CDR3 region has the DNA TGTGCCAGCAGCTTTTTGGGACAGGGTGAAAACATTCAGTACCTC. The chain is built from TRBV13 and TRBJ2-4; 9 bases fit TRBD1. The germline V gene has CDR1 PRHDT and CDR2 FYEKMQ (reference sequence). The CDR3 totals 15 residues. The junction had 5 bases not matched to a gene; V was cut back by 3 bases and J by 5 bases.

This clonotype was seen a few times. The rearrangement links TRBV20-1 to TRBJ1-5; D gene uncertain. Trimming left V 2 bases short and J 0 bases short, with 8 bases between. CDR1 and CDR2 from the germline V gene are DFQATT and SNEGSKA (reference sequence). The CDR3 length is 14 residues. DNA of the CDR3: TGCAGTGCTAGAAGGGAGGGTAGCAATCAGCCCCAGCATTTT. This sequence encodes CSARREGSNQPQHF.

In this sample, this clonotype turned up a few times. This chain links TRBV7-6 with TRBJ2-3, with D tentatively TRBD1 or TRBD2 (5 bases each). Germline assignment: CDR1 SGHVS and CDR2 FNYEAQ. V gave up 8 bases and J gave up 5 bases, with 14 bases separating them. This CDR3 has 13 residues. CDR3 in amino acids: CASGPRGEDTQYF. The DNA for the CDR3 is TGTGCCAGCGGTCCGAGAGGGGAAGATACGCAGTATTTT.

This clonotype turned up a few times. The chain recombines TRBV4-1 with TRBJ2-2; D unresolved. Trimming took 0 bases from V and 9 from J, leaving 11 bases between them. There are 14 residues in the CDR3. Per germline, CDR1 MGHRA and CDR2 YSYEKL. Written as DNA, the CDR3 is TGCGCCAGCAGCCAAGATCTCGAGGATCGGGAGCTGTTTTTT. This gives the protein CASSQDLEDRELFF.

J is TRBJ2-3 and V is TRBV14; 8 nucleotides line up with TRBD1. The ends lost 0 bases at V and 4 bases at J; junction bases unmatched: 6. The CDR3 runs 16 residues. CDR1 and CDR2 (germline): SGHDN, FVKESK. The CDR3 nucleotides are TGTGCCAGCAGCCAAGAACGACAGGGGACGGCAGATACGCAGTATTTT. This gives the protein CASSQERQGTADTQYF.

This clonotype has only a few counts. The V call is TRBV29-1, the J call TRBJ2-1; 8 bases match TRBD2. The CDR3 covers 16 residues. V lost 2 bases and J lost 7; bases outside the gene matches: 13. The germline gives CDR1 SQVTM, CDR2 ANQGSEA. CDR3 nucleotide sequence: TGCAGCGTTGAATTAGGACTAGCAGACGTGTGGAATGAGCAGTTCTTC. It codes for CSVELGLADVWNEQFF.